One and the same sample provided the 20 T cell receptor beta chains below, sequenced in a study of T cells in Graves' hyperthyroidism and ophthalmopathy. The CDR3 regions of TCR beta were amplified from RNA transcripts. TCR CDR3 regions were first amplified by RT-PCR with HTBI primers. TCRdb ran MiXCR on the multiplex PCR reads and lists one entry per CDR3 protein. The repertoire has fewer than 650,000 distinct CDR3 sequences, around 15% of them found once; the top ten carry approximately 15%. The sequenced sample was blood. Receptor source: a woman aged 40 to 50 with Graves' hyperthyroidism.

The chain has TRBV10-1 and TRBJ2-2, with 7 bases matching TRBD2. V was clipped by 3 bases and J by 5 bases; unmatched bases: 9. The CDR3 extends over 16 amino acids. Germline V gives CDR1 WNHNN, CDR2 SYGVQD (reference sequence). The CDR3 DNA sequence: TGCGCCAGCAGTGATGCCGGGACTACCCGGACCGGGGAGCTGTTTTTT. Its translation is CASSDAGTTRTGELFF.

Turning to this clonotype: A much larger clone differs from this one at a single base, so this may be a read error. J is TRBJ2-7 and V is TRBV20-1; no clear D gene. The V end was cut by 5 bases, the J end by 3 bases, with 8 bases between. The germline gives CDR1 DFQATT, CDR2 SNEGSKA (reference sequence). The CDR3 totals 11 residues. The CDR3 DNA reads TGCAGTGCTTTAGGGTACTACGAGCAGTACTTC. It yields the protein CSALGYYEQYF.

This clonotype has at least ten counts. The CDR3 DNA reads as TGTGCCAGCAGCCAAGTGTCTGGGACCCAGTACTTC. It specifies CASSQVSGTQYF. The V gene is TRBV3-1, the J gene TRBJ2-5; D unclear. V lost 1 base, J lost 7 bases, and 7 bases lay in between. Germline V lookup: CDR1 LGHDT, CDR2 YNNKEL (reference sequence). The CDR3 contains 12 residues.

There are many counts of this clonotype. J is TRBJ1-5 and V is TRBV2; possibly TRBD1 for D (5 bases). CDR3 length: 14 residues. The V gene's germline CDR1 is SNHLY and CDR2 FYNNEI. V was pared by 6 bases and J by 0 bases, with 9 bases between. The CDR3 DNA reads as TGTGCCAGCAGCAGGGACTATAGCAATCAGCCCCAGCATTTT. As protein: CASSRDYSNQPQHF.

This clonotype appeared many times. V and J are TRBV5-4 and TRBJ1-4; 7 nucleotides match TRBD1. The length of the CDR3 is 18 residues. Germline V gene sequence: CDR1 SGHNT, CDR2 YYREEE (reference sequence). J gave up 5 bases and V 0 bases, and 13 bases lay outside the gene matches. CDR3 DNA sequence: TGTGCCAGCAGCTTGGGGAACAGGGGTCCGGACCCAAATGAAAAACTGTTTTTT. Its protein product is CASSLGNRGPDPNEKLFF.

There are many counts of this clonotype. V is TRBV20-1 and J is TRBJ1-1; perhaps TRBD1 as D (5 bases). The CDR3 consists of 13 residues. V was shortened by 6 bases and J by 0 bases, with 11 bases between the two germline ends. CDR1 DFQATT and CDR2 SNEGSKA come from the germline V gene (reference sequence). The chain's CDR3 is CSAPDRLNTEAFF. CDR3 DNA sequence: TGCAGTGCCCCTGACAGACTGAACACTGAAGCTTTCTTT.

The V and J genes are TRBV4-1 and TRBJ2-5; D is perhaps TRBD1 (6 bases). The length of the CDR3 is 15 residues. Germline CDR1 reads MGHRA; CDR2 reads YSYEKL. V was trimmed by 0 bases and J by 3 bases, leaving 11 bases between them. CDR3 nucleotide sequence: TGCGCCAGCAGCCAAGATTACAGGGTTAAAGAGACCCAGTACTTC. It is translated as CASSQDYRVKETQYF.

This clonotype showed up just a few times. This chain connects TRBV10-3 to TRBJ2-1; 8 bases match TRBD2. Germline loops: CDR1 ENHRY, CDR2 SYGVKD. The CDR3 spans 13 residues. Trimming cost V 3 bases and J 7 bases; bases outside gene matches: 2. DNA of the CDR3: TGTGCCATCAGTGAATCTAGCGGGAATGAGCAGTTCTTC. Translation gives CAISESSGNEQFF.

In nucleotides, the CDR3 is TGTGCCAGCAGTTACGTTAGTGGGGGATCCACAGATACGCAGTATTTT. Its translation is CASSYVSGGSTDTQYF. The chain has TRBV6-2 or TRBV6-3 and TRBJ2-3, with D tentatively TRBD1 or TRBD2 (5 bases each). Trimming stripped 2 bases from V and 2 bases from J, with 14 bases between. CDR1 and CDR2 (germline): MNHEY, SVGEGT. CDR3 size: 16 residues.

This clonotype was detected ten times or more. CDR3 in amino acids: CASSSTASTQYF. The CDR3 coding sequence is TGTGCCAGCAGTTCGACAGCAAGTACGCAGTATTTT. The chain joins TRBV12-3 or TRBV12-4 to TRBJ2-3; D might be TRBD1 (5 bases). V shed 4 bases and J shed 8 bases, with 10 bases lying between them. This CDR3 contains 12 residues.

This clonotype was counted at least ten times. The chain has TRBV4-2 and TRBJ2-1; D might be TRBD2 (5 bases). The ends were cut back, 4 bases at V and 7 bases at J, with 14 bases in the middle. Germline CDR1 LGHNA, CDR2 YNFKEQ. The CDR3 covers 14 residues. CDR3 sequence reads: CASSPGGGQNEQFF. The CDR3 DNA sequence: TGTGCCAGCAGCCCCGGCGGAGGCCAGAATGAGCAGTTCTTC.

This clonotype was counted ten times or more. This sequence joins TRBV28 and TRBJ2-4; 12 bases fit TRBD1. CDR1 is MDHEN, CDR2 SYDVKM, per germline. The V gene end was trimmed by 2 bases and the J gene end by 6 bases; junction bases not matched to a gene: 5. This CDR3 has 16 residues. The CDR3 loop reads CASSLGTGGRGNIQYF. DNA for the CDR3: TGTGCCAGCAGTTTAGGGACAGGGGGCCGGGGAAACATTCAGTACTTC. Drawing the rest from reference TRBV28 and TRBJ2-4, the complete variable domain is DVKVTQSSRYLVKRTGEKVFLECVQDMDHENMFWYRQDPGLGLRLIYFSYDVKMKEKGDIPEGYSVSREKKERFSLILESASTNQTSMYLCASSLGTGGRGNIQYFGAGTRLSVL.

This sequence joins TRBV20-1 and TRBJ2-1, with D possibly called TRBD1 or TRBD2 (5 bases each). The CDR3 totals 12 residues. Per germline, CDR1 DFQATT and CDR2 SNEGSKA (reference sequence). V dropped 6 bases and J dropped 15 bases, with 21 bases sitting between them. For the CDR3, the DNA is TGCAGTGCCAACGACTTAGGGACGAAGCTGTTCTTC. Translating gives CSANDLGTKLFF.

The table lists this clonotype with many counts. The chain is built from TRBV28 and TRBJ1-4, with a possible D match to TRBD1 (6 bases). V lost 6 bases, J lost 7 bases, and 12 bases lay in between. This CDR3 comprises 13 residues. Germline V gene data show CDR1 as MDHEN and CDR2 as SYDVKM. The CDR3, as DNA: TGTGCCAGCAGGGGCAGGGGTGGTGAAAAACTGTTTTTT. This sequence encodes CASRGRGGEKLFF.

J is TRBJ2-2 and V is TRBV19; D unresolved. The CDR3 consists of 13 residues. The germline gives CDR1 LNHDA, CDR2 SQIVND (reference sequence). With 3 bases removed from V and 5 bases from J, the gap between germline ends came to 7 bases. CDR3 protein: CASSMWGTGELFF. The CDR3 coding sequence is TGTGCCAGTAGTATGTGGGGTACCGGGGAGCTGTTTTTT.

The chain uses TRBV7-9 and TRBJ2-2; 7 nucleotides line up with TRBD1. The germline CDR1 and CDR2 sequences are SEHNR and FQNEAQ (reference sequence). The CDR3 consists of 13 residues. Trimming took 5 bases from V and 7 from J; bases not matched to a gene: 4. The CDR3 sequence: CASSKGGYGELFF. CDR3 in DNA: TGTGCCAGCAGCAAAGGGGGCTACGGGGAGCTGTTTTTT.

This clonotype appeared many times. This chain joins TRBV2 and TRBJ2-1, with TRBD2 identical over 7 bases. V shed 4 bases, J shed 2 bases, and the junction held 2 bases outside the gene matches. Germline CDR1 and CDR2: SNHLY and FYNNEI. This CDR3 is 14 amino acids long. CDR3 residues: CASSGLAAYNEQFF. The CDR3 DNA reads TGTGCCAGCAGTGGGCTAGCGGCCTACAATGAGCAGTTCTTC.

This chain uses TRBV30 with TRBJ1-2; D perhaps matches TRBD1 (5 bases). Germline V gene data show CDR1 as GTSNPN and CDR2 as SVGIG (reference sequence). The CDR3 loop spans 11 amino acids. V was cut by 8 bases and J by 4 bases, with 11 bases left in between. The CDR3 protein is CARQPGYGYTF. The CDR3 region has the DNA TGTGCCAGACAGCCCGGCTATGGCTACACCTTC.

The gene calls are TRBV12-3 or TRBV12-4 and TRBJ2-5, with D perhaps TRBD2 (6 bases). This CDR3 has 11 residues. V was cut by 6 bases and J by 9 bases, with 11 bases left in between. The CDR3 loop is CASSRTGAQYF. Written as DNA, the CDR3 is TGTGCCAGCAGCCGGACGGGGGCCCAGTACTTC.

At least ten counts were recorded for this clonotype. The chain couples TRBV3-1 to TRBJ2-3; no clear D gene. This CDR3 has 14 amino acids. Between the trimmed V and J ends, which lost 1 base and 3 bases, there was a span of 8 bases. Germline-derived CDR1 and CDR2 are LGHDT and YNNKEL (reference sequence). DNA for the CDR3: TGTGCCAGCAGCCAAGGGATTCTTACAGATACGCAGTATTTT. It translates to CASSQGILTDTQYF.